This passage covers 2 T cell receptor beta chains from one sample sequenced in a study of cytomegalovirus exposure and HLA in healthy donors. Primers included in the PCR were 60 Vbeta and 13 Jbeta primers. Libraries were prepared by immunoSEQ multiplex PCR; TCRdb keeps only in-frame clonotypes and omits some of them. This sample yields more than 150,000 clones, of which approximately 71% are seen a single time; 7.7% belongs to the top ten. The sequencing sample was made of PBMCs. Receptors were obtained from a woman aged 40 to 55 in good health and CMV-seropositive.

This clone was picked up a small number of times. This chain connects TRBV19 to TRBJ1-3; no clear D. The V gene lost 4 bases and the J gene lost 2 bases, with 9 bases spanning the gap. The CDR3 sequence is 14 residues long. Germline V gene sequence: CDR1 LNHDA, CDR2 SQIVND (reference sequence). The CDR3 here is CASSSTATGNTIYF. The CDR3 DNA reads as TGTGCCAGTAGTAGCACAGCAACTGGAAACACCATATATTTT.

This chain joins TRBV6-6 and TRBJ1-5; no clear D. V shed 5 bases and J shed 3 bases, with 11 bases lying between them. This CDR3 contains 14 residues. From germline, CDR1 is MNHNY and CDR2 SVGAGI (reference sequence). The DNA for the CDR3 is TGTGCCAGCAGTGGAGGCAGTCCCAATCAGCCCCAGCATTTT. Residues: CASSGGSPNQPQHF.